The rows below give T cell receptor beta chains drawn from one sample of a study of blood T cell repertoires in COVID-19. Using immunoSEQ multiplex PCR, the repertoire was profiled, and TCRdb retains in-frame clones only, with some absent. This table has 300,000 or so clones, 87% appearing once. Sequencing input: peripheral blood. These receptors all come from a woman between 50 and 59 years old who had recovered from COVID-19. Both conserved end residues are part of each CDR3. D genes are given only for firm matches. A clone size is listed for some rows: how often the clone was seen (once, few, many), or a class if it is expanded.

clone size	J gene	V gene	D gene	CDR3 DNA	CDR3 protein
.	TRBJ2-7	TRBV7-2	TRBD2	TGTGCCAGCAGCCAAAGACTAGCGGGAGGGCCACCCTACGAGCAGTACTTC	CASSQRLAGGPPYEQYF
.	TRBJ2-3	TRBV6-5	.	TGTGCCAGCAGGCGCGAGGGCACAGATACGCAGTATTTT	CASRREGTDTQYF
.	TRBJ1-6	TRBV5-6	.	TGTGCCAGCAGCTTTGGAGGGCGCCAGGGTTCACCCCTCCACTTT	CASSFGGRQGSPLHF
.	TRBJ2-7	TRBV7-3	.	TGTGCCAGCAGCTTGACCGGGGGGCGCTACGAGCAGTACTTC	CASSLTGGRYEQYF
.	TRBJ1-1	TRBV3-1/TRBV3-2	TRBD1	TGTGCCAGCAGCCAAGGAGCCCTTAGGACAGGGGAAGCTTTCTTT	CASSQGALRTGEAFF
.	TRBJ1-1	TRBV28	.	TGTGCCAGCAGCCCCCACGGGAGAGGTACTGAAGCTTTCTTT	CASSPHGRGTEAFF
.	TRBJ1-4	TRBV9	.	TGTGCCAGCAGCCAGGGTGCAACTAATGAAAAACTGTTTTTT	CASSQGATNEKLFF
.	TRBJ2-5	TRBV5-1	.	TGCGCCAGCAGCTTGGCTGTCCCCCAAGAGACCCAGTACTTC	CASSLAVPQETQYF
.	TRBJ1-1	TRBV7-2	.	TGTGCCAGCAGCCCCCACGGTGTGGTCACTGAAGCTTTCTTT	CASSPHGVVTEAFF
.	TRBJ1-3	TRBV30	.	TGTGCCTCACAAACAGCGGGGGGAAACACCATATATTTT	CASQTAGGNTIYF
.	TRBJ2-3	TRBV7-3	.	TGTGCCAGCAGCCTAGGCCGCCTCACAGATACGCAGTATTTT	CASSLGRLTDTQYF
once	TRBJ1-2	TRBV7-2	TRBD1	TGTGCCAGCAGCTTAGGGGGCAGGGGGCAAAGTGGCTACACCTTC	CASSLGGRGQSGYTF
.	TRBJ1-5	TRBV19	TRBD1	TGTGCCAGTAGTGTAGGACAGGCATATAGCAATCAGCCCCAGCATTTT	CASSVGQAYSNQPQHF
once	TRBJ2-7	TRBV6-5	.	TGTGCCAGCACCCCAGGACAGTCGCTCTACGAGCAGTACTTC	CASTPGQSLYEQYF
.	TRBJ1-3	TRBV4-2	.	TGTGCCAGCAGCCGTCAGGGTACTGGAAACACCATATATTTT	CASSRQGTGNTIYF
.	TRBJ2-3	TRBV19	TRBD1	TGTGCCAGTAGTATCCGGGACAGGGACGTGAGCACAGATACGCAGTATTTT	CASSIRDRDVSTDTQYF
.	TRBJ1-3	TRBV29-1	TRBD1	TGCAGCGCCAGGACAGGGGGCACCATATATTTT	CSARTGGTIYF
.	TRBJ2-3	TRBV10-1	.	TGCGCCAGCAGTGAGTCGGAGTATGTTGCAGATACGCAGTATTTT	CASSESEYVADTQYF
.	TRBJ1-2	TRBV30	TRBD1	TGTGCCTGGAGTGTAAGTCAGGGGGTTGGCTACACCTTC	CAWSVSQGVGYTF
once	TRBJ2-1	TRBV6-5	.	TGTGCCAGCAGGCAAACGGGACTTTACAATGAGCAGTTCTTC	CASRQTGLYNEQFF
.	TRBJ1-6	TRBV10-2	.	TGCGCCAGCAGTGAGTCGCCCCAGTCGGGTGCATCCCTCCACTTT	CASSESPQSGASLHF
.	TRBJ2-3	TRBV7-9	TRBD2	TGTGCCAGCAGCTTGGGACTAGCGGACACAGATACGCAGTATTTT	CASSLGLADTDTQYF